These T cell receptor beta chains were read from a single sample in a study of blood T cell repertoires in COVID-19. TCRdb's table, derived via immunoSEQ multiplex PCR, lists solely in-frame clones and lacks some. The data contain hundreds of thousands of clones, roughly 85% of them singletons. The sequenced material came from peripheral blood. The receptors shown here come from a man aged 45-65 years with active or convalescent COVID-19. CDR3s include the opening cysteine and the closing phenylalanine or tryptophan. Each record gives: D gene, V gene, clone size, J gene, CDR3 DNA, CDR3 protein. The D gene is left open where the match is weak. The size field is filled for only some rows; it gives once, few, many or a size class.

D gene: TRBD2; V gene: TRBV4-3; clone size: .; J gene: TRBJ2-5; CDR3 DNA: TGCGCCAGCAGGAATCCTAGCGGCCAAGAGACCCAGTACTTC; CDR3 protein: CASRNPSGQETQYF
D gene: .; V gene: TRBV3-1/TRBV3-2; clone size: .; J gene: TRBJ1-5; CDR3 DNA: TGTGCCAGCAGCCGTATCTTTAGCAATCAGCCCCAGCATTTT; CDR3 protein: CASSRIFSNQPQHF
D gene: TRBD1; V gene: TRBV5-1; clone size: .; J gene: TRBJ1-2; CDR3 DNA: TGCGCCAGCAGCCCCGGCGTCCAGGGGGCGACCTATGGCTACACCTTC; CDR3 protein: CASSPGVQGATYGYTF
D gene: .; V gene: TRBV18; clone size: .; J gene: TRBJ2-5; CDR3 DNA: TGTGCCAGCTCATACTTATTGAAAGAGACCCAGTACTTC; CDR3 protein: CASSYLLKETQYF
D gene: TRBD1; V gene: TRBV2; clone size: .; J gene: TRBJ2-2; CDR3 DNA: TGTGCCAGCCGCCTCCAGGGGGCCAGGAACACCGGGGAGCTGTTTTTT; CDR3 protein: CASRLQGARNTGELFF
D gene: TRBD2; V gene: TRBV19; clone size: .; J gene: TRBJ2-7; CDR3 DNA: TGTGCCAGTAGTATAGGAGATAGCGGGACGTTCAACGAGCAGTACTTC; CDR3 protein: CASSIGDSGTFNEQYF
D gene: TRBD2; V gene: TRBV30; clone size: .; J gene: TRBJ2-7; CDR3 DNA: TGTGCCTGGAGTGTAGTGACTAGCGGGGGGGAGCAGTACTTC; CDR3 protein: CAWSVVTSGGEQYF
D gene: .; V gene: TRBV19; clone size: .; J gene: TRBJ2-7; CDR3 DNA: TGTGCCAGTAGTCGAGTCCCGGGCTACGAGCAGTACTTC; CDR3 protein: CASSRVPGYEQYF
D gene: TRBD1; V gene: TRBV6-1; clone size: .; J gene: TRBJ1-2; CDR3 DNA: TGTGCCAGCAGTGAAGAGGGACAGGGAAAAGCTGGCTACACCTTC; CDR3 protein: CASSEEGQGKAGYTF
D gene: TRBD2; V gene: TRBV6-4; clone size: .; J gene: TRBJ2-1; CDR3 DNA: TGTGCCAGCAGCTCAAACCAAGCGGGATTTTCCTACAATGAGCAGTTCTTC; CDR3 protein: CASSSNQAGFSYNEQFF
D gene: .; V gene: TRBV2; clone size: once; J gene: TRBJ2-3; CDR3 DNA: TGTGCCAGCAATCCTTTAGCGGCCTTCACAGATACGCAGTATTTT; CDR3 protein: CASNPLAAFTDTQYF
D gene: .; V gene: TRBV6-5; clone size: .; J gene: TRBJ1-1; CDR3 DNA: TGTGCCAGCAGACTCGGACAGCTCAACACTGAAGCTTTCTTT; CDR3 protein: CASRLGQLNTEAFF
D gene: TRBD2; V gene: TRBV4-1; clone size: many; J gene: TRBJ2-2; CDR3 DNA: TGCGCCAGCAGCCATACTAGCGGGAGCGGCACCGGGGAGCTGTTTTTT; CDR3 protein: CASSHTSGSGTGELFF
D gene: TRBD2; V gene: TRBV29-1; clone size: .; J gene: TRBJ2-1; CDR3 DNA: TGCAGCGTTGCGCGCAGACTAGCCGGGAATGAGCAGTTCTTC; CDR3 protein: CSVARRLAGNEQFF
D gene: .; V gene: TRBV30; clone size: .; J gene: TRBJ1-6; CDR3 DNA: TGTGCCTGGACTGGCGAGTTAGTGAGCTCGGGTTCACCCCTCCACTTT; CDR3 protein: CAWTGELVSSGSPLHF
D gene: .; V gene: TRBV14; clone size: .; J gene: TRBJ2-7; CDR3 DNA: TGTGCCAGCAGAAGACCGGACAGCTACGAGCAGTACTTC; CDR3 protein: CASRRPDSYEQYF
D gene: .; V gene: TRBV28; clone size: .; J gene: TRBJ2-3; CDR3 DNA: TGTGCCACTAACCGGGACACCGCTCGTACGCAGTATTTT; CDR3 protein: CATNRDTARTQYF
D gene: .; V gene: TRBV5-1; clone size: .; J gene: TRBJ2-7; CDR3 DNA: TGCGCCAGCAGCTTGGGCGACTACTACGAGCAGTACTTC; CDR3 protein: CASSLGDYYEQYF
D gene: .; V gene: TRBV7-9; clone size: few; J gene: TRBJ1-6; CDR3 DNA: TGTGCCAGCAGCTTCGACAGTGATAATTCACCCCTCCACTTT; CDR3 protein: CASSFDSDNSPLHF
D gene: .; V gene: TRBV2; clone size: .; J gene: TRBJ1-2; CDR3 DNA: TGTGCCAGTGGACACGGCTATGGCTACACCTTC; CDR3 protein: CASGHGYGYTF
D gene: .; V gene: TRBV30; clone size: few; J gene: TRBJ1-1; CDR3 DNA: TGTGCCTGGAAGTCTCTTAGAGGTGAAGCTTTCTTT; CDR3 protein: CAWKSLRGEAFF
D gene: TRBD1; V gene: TRBV19; clone size: .; J gene: TRBJ1-3; CDR3 DNA: TGTGCCAGTAGGAGGACAGGCTCTGGAAACACCATATATTTT; CDR3 protein: CASRRTGSGNTIYF
D gene: TRBD2; V gene: TRBV27; clone size: .; J gene: TRBJ2-1; CDR3 DNA: TGTGCCAGCAGTTTAGTCACTAGCGACCCCTCCTACAATGAGCAGTTCTTC; CDR3 protein: CASSLVTSDPSYNEQFF
D gene: TRBD2; V gene: TRBV9; clone size: once; J gene: TRBJ2-3; CDR3 DNA: TGTGCCAGCAGCGTAAGCGGGAGGGCCGGCACAGATACGCAGTATTTT; CDR3 protein: CASSVSGRAGTDTQYF
D gene: .; V gene: TRBV11-2; clone size: .; J gene: TRBJ2-5; CDR3 DNA: TGTGCCAGCAGCTTTCCCCTAGAGACCCAGTACTTC; CDR3 protein: CASSFPLETQYF
D gene: .; V gene: TRBV7-9; clone size: .; J gene: TRBJ1-6; CDR3 DNA: TGTGCCAGCAGCTTAACGGGATCACCCCTCCACTTT; CDR3 protein: CASSLTGSPLHF